Many counts were recorded for the clone carrying this T cell receptor beta chain. Its antigen remains unidentified. Stated time point: sample taken at primary tumor resection. From the 5' RACE reads, TCRdb called clonotypes with MiXCR, one entry per CDR3 protein. The data contain 4,500 to 6,500 distinct CDR3 sequences, about 27% of them singletons. The sample is drawn from a study of spatial heterogeneity in lung cancer. General study points: Expanded intratumoral alpha and beta TCR counts tracked tumor mutation counts.

V shed 3 bases, J shed 5 bases, and the junction held 9 bases outside the gene matches. The CDR3 has 16 residues. This receptor was taken from a male donor with early-stage non-small cell lung cancer. The input for sequencing was lung tumor tissue, taken at surgery. This rearrangement joins TRBV12-3 or TRBV12-4 to TRBJ2-7; the match to TRBD2 covers 11 bases. The CDR3 loop reads CASSLGLADRRDEQYF. The CDR3 nucleotides read TGTGCCAGCAGTTTGGGACTAGCGGACCGAAGGGACGAGCAGTACTTC.